This T cell receptor (beta chain) was retrieved from a study of blood T cells in healthy people across ages (dated by TCRdb to about 2015). Describing the broader study: In model experiments, template switching captured about one uniquely barcoded TCR beta cDNA molecule for every two T cells. To track age-related changes in TCR beta repertoire diversity, the study relied on deep sequencing normalized with unique cDNA molecular identifiers. The donors were divided into four age groups: young (average around 17 years), middle-aged (roughly 40), aged (roughly 60) and long-lived (82). Donors of different ages were randomly distributed across sequencing lanes to avoid experimental bias. Using the same blood draw, the study looked at two additional independent replicas of 1 million unique cDNA reads for two donors, one aged 18 to 30 and the other aged 80 or older.

General findings and caveats noted by the study authors: There was a strong correlation between observed TCR beta diversity and the percentage of naive T cells measured by flow cytometry. Estimates of total diversity from one million sequenced T cells were regarded as lower bounds and underestimates. Compared with the aged group, the long-lived group had more naive CD4+ T cells, fewer expanded clones and increased TCR diversity, a pattern suggesting age selection. Because the CMV infection status of the donors was unknown, age-related changes in expanded clonotypes may potentially have been confounded. Since profiling was done on bulk unsorted PBMCs, naive and antigen-experienced compartments could not be conclusively compared. Observed TCR beta diversity per million T cells fell roughly linearly with age, and a significant reduction was already apparent by age approximately 41.

Systemically healthy Caucasian individuals from Russia, 39 in total and aged roughly 6 to 100 years, were included as donors. About 9.8 milliliters of peripheral blood were drawn from each donor into EDTA-treated Vacutainer tubes. PBMCs were isolated by Ficoll-Paque density-gradient centrifugation, with at least 7 million obtained per sample. Total RNA, at least 6 micrograms per sample, was extracted from PBMCs with Trizol reagent. For every donor, flow cytometry on a PBMC aliquot measured the percentage of naive CD45RAhigh/CD27high T cells. The library was obtained by 5' RACE. The reads were generated on an Illumina HiSeq 2500. A second about 7 to 11 cycle PCR used a sample-barcoded 5' primer and a J-beta primer mix. A unique molecular identifier was introduced onto each TCR beta cDNA molecule by a template-switch 5' adaptor carrying 12 random nucleotides. Each sample yielded at least 2.5 million CDR3-containing paired-end reads. First-strand cDNA synthesis was performed from all RNA using the Mint cDNA synthesis kit, with priming by a TRBC-specific oligonucleotide. Following uracil-DNA glycosylase treatment, a first 18-cycle PCR with universal primers M1SS and BC2_uni_R was performed on all cDNA. Concerning the study's data processing: Normalization of each sample was performed by random selection of 1 million high-quality reads, each carrying a distinct molecular identifier. Instead of being binned into consensus sequences, reads that shared molecular identifiers were thrown out. MiTCR, set to a Q25 quality threshold and the strictest error-elimination algorithm, was used for CDR3 identification, clonotype clustering and error correction. A nonparametric unseen species model with Euler transformation was used to estimate lower-bound total TCR beta diversity. The raw public reads went through TCRdb reprocessing: fastp at Q25, MiXCR clone calling, in-frame beta chains kept. CDR3 protein sequences are deduplicated, and each keeps its most common genes and DNA. For this entry, the V and J calls and clone size follow TCRdb and not the study's own pipeline. This sample comprises around 650,000 distinct CDR3 sequences, approximately 29% of them detected only once. 15% of the sample belongs to the ten largest clones.

Remarks on this clonotype: It lacks a known antigen. No per-base quality is available; no much larger clone lies one base away.

Ends trimmed: V by 4 bases, J by 10 bases; bases unmatched to a gene: 15. The CDR3, cysteine through phenylalanine, is 16 amino acids long. The retained sequence is limited to the CDR3, 48 bases, with the frame set at the first base. As encoded in the germline V gene, CDR1 is MDHEN while CDR2 is SYDVKM. Recombination joined TRBV28 with TRBJ2-1; TRBD2 aligns with 8 central bases. This TCR was sampled from a woman of 80 years or more in good health. Donor details come from another sample of the same person, matched by shared clones. Sequenced input: blood. The CDR3 sequence is CASSSPGRGAPPEQFF. The nucleotide sequence reads TGTGCCAGCAGTTCCCCTGGGCGGGGGGCGCCTCCCGAGCAGTTCTTC.